The rows below give T cell receptor beta chains drawn from one sample of a study of OX40 agonist ivuxolimab in advanced cancers. TCRdb's table, derived via immunoSEQ multiplex PCR, lists solely in-frame clones and lacks some. The data hold roughly 22,000 clones, with roughly 90% observed a single time. Here the sequenced sample was CD4+ or CD8+ T cells sorted from blood, taken in a trial of the OX40 agonist ivuxolimab. The receptors were sampled from an adult with an advanced solid tumor such as melanoma, head and neck, liver or kidney cancer. Both conserved end residues are trimmed from each CDR3. The order of the fields is V gene, CDR3 protein.

V: TRBV27
CDR3: ASSLPFESEQY

V: TRBV10-3
CDR3: AISQSGQQYNEQF

V: TRBV27
CDR3: ASSFSDSSYEQY

V: TRBV11-3
CDR3: ASSFRGPYYEQY

V: TRBV19
CDR3: ASSLLAGAYNEQF

V: TRBV7-9
CDR3: ASSFEGELAF

V: TRBV13
CDR3: ASTKGGGRAVDEQY

V: TRBV15
CDR3: ATSRVGGPEAF

V: TRBV29-1
CDR3: STEDSTEAF

V: TRBV4-2
CDR3: ASSRTGNTEAF

V: TRBV7-6
CDR3: ASSLGGYGYT

V: TRBV9
CDR3: ASSQQGGGGTDTQY

V: TRBV27
CDR3: ASSPYPGAGDTQY

V: TRBV7-9
CDR3: ASSLDEQF

V: TRBV28
CDR3: ASSTDSYEQY

V: TRBV28
CDR3: ASTLGASLVDEQF

V: TRBV5-4
CDR3: ASSLFSSQEEQY

V: TRBV7-7
CDR3: ASSPSRGSYEQY

V: TRBV27
CDR3: ASSPRRRPSTDTQY

V: TRBV6-4
CDR3: ASSDFIGNEQF

V: TRBV27
CDR3: ASSLGQGPYEQY

V: TRBV27
CDR3: ASSPLLAGGPDTQY

V: TRBV19
CDR3: ASSIVNQPQH

V: TRBV7-8
CDR3: ASSLASGGAAEQY

V: TRBV5-6
CDR3: ASSLVGHAYNEQF

V: TRBV7-9
CDR3: ASSLARNEQF

V: TRBV9
CDR3: ASSVEASGSAKNIQY

V: TRBV30
CDR3: AWSNPPGATFTDTQY

V: TRBV30
CDR3: AWTARDRTYSPLH

V: TRBV10-3
CDR3: ALRAGLLNTEAF

V: TRBV5-8
CDR3: ASSFRDRGAEAF

V: TRBV5-5
CDR3: ASSPEGTNAEAF

V: TRBV5-1
CDR3: ASSLWTENTEAF

V: TRBV27
CDR3: ASSLFLAWPQH

V: TRBV6-6
CDR3: ASTRVSRVSKNIQY

V: TRBV6-4
CDR3: ASSADFTGELF

V: TRBV4-1
CDR3: ASSQAGSIYNEQF

V: TRBV11-1
CDR3: ASSPTVNTEAF

V: TRBV5-6
CDR3: ASSLGGTGELF

V: TRBV7-9
CDR3: ASSLAQF

V: TRBV30
CDR3: AWSFPPRGNYGYT